Each of the 8 T cell receptor beta chains below was sequenced from the same sample in a study of human T cells and chemical hapten exposure. TCRdb re-derived calls from the RACE reads in MiXCR, one entry per CDR3 protein. This sample yields some 36,000 distinct CDR3 sequences, of which approximately 10% are seen a single time; roughly a quarter belongs to the top ten. Time point reported: pre-sensitization, week 0. The treatment is: therapeutic diphenylcyclopropenone sensitization with weekly scalp DPC. The authors' total RNA extraction used unfractionated whole blood. The sequencing used whole blood, collected in connection with sensitization to the hapten diphenylcyclopropenone (DPC). Receptor source: a man in his fifties or sixties with alopecia areata. Some clones in this sample may be carry-over from other donors' samples.

This clonotype came up a few times. The chain combines TRBV7-9 with TRBJ2-7; D possibly corresponds to TRBD2 (6 bases). This CDR3 comprises 13 residues. Trimming took 6 bases from V and 7 from J, leaving 16 bases between them. The V gene's germline CDR1 is SEHNR and CDR2 FQNEAQ (reference sequence). CDR3 nucleotide sequence: TGTGCCAGCAGGCGGGAAGGGAGTGAAGAGCAGTACTTC. As protein: CASRREGSEEQYF. The complete variable domain, with remaining parts taken from reference TRBV7-9 and TRBJ2-7, reads DTGVSQNPRHKITKRGQNVTFRCDPISEHNRLYWYRQTLGQGPEFLTYFQNEAQLEKSRLLSDRFSAERPKGSFSTLEIQRTEQGDSAMYLCASRREGSEEQYFGPGTRLTVT.

This clonotype occurred many times. The J gene is TRBJ2-7, the V gene TRBV20-1, with 10 bases matching TRBD1. The V segment lost 3 bases and the J segment 6 bases; nucleotides outside the gene matches: 8. Germline V gene lookup returns CDR1 DFQATT and CDR2 SNEGSKA (reference sequence). The CDR3 loop spans 14 amino acids. DNA for the CDR3: TGCAGTGCTAGGATCGACAGGGGGCGTTCCGAGCAGTACTTC. Translated: CSARIDRGRSEQYF.

Ten or more counts support this clonotype. The rearrangement links TRBV20-1 to TRBJ2-5; D gene uncertain. Germline V CDR1 and CDR2: DFQATT, SNEGSKA (reference sequence). The V gene lost 2 bases and the J gene lost 7 bases, with 14 bases spanning the gap. This CDR3 region has 13 residues. CDR3 bases: TGCAGTGCTAGATCCCAGGCCGCCTGGACCCAGTACTTC. Residues: CSARSQAAWTQYF.

This clonotype was observed at least ten times. The V call is TRBV11-2, the J call TRBJ1-2; D ambiguous. The CDR3 is 13 amino acids. Trimming cost V 2 bases and J 7 bases, with 11 bases left between them. In germline, CDR1 is SGHAT, CDR2 FQNNGV. CDR3 protein: CASSLTALAGYTF. CDR3 nucleotides: TGTGCCAGCAGCTTAACGGCTTTGGCTGGCTACACCTTC.

This clonotype was counted ten times or more. The chain has TRBV28 and TRBJ1-1, with TRBD1 identical over 7 bases. J gave up 4 bases and V 5 bases, and 7 bases lay outside the gene matches. This CDR3 comprises 14 residues. Germline CDR1 reads MDHEN; CDR2 reads SYDVKM. In DNA form, the CDR3 reads TGTGCCAGCAGTGACAGGGCCTTGGGCACTGAAGCTTTCTTT. Amino acid sequence: CASSDRALGTEAFF.

At least ten counts were recorded for this clonotype. The chain couples TRBV6-5 to TRBJ2-7, with 7 bases aligning to TRBD2. Germline V gene lookup returns CDR1 MNHEY and CDR2 SVGAGI. The CDR3 runs to 13 residues. Trimming cost V 6 bases and J 0 bases; bases outside gene matches: 2. The CDR3 protein is CASRTSASYEQYF. The CDR3 DNA reads as TGTGCCAGCAGAACTAGCGCCTCCTACGAGCAGTACTTC.

This chain's CDR3 is CASSLSGAGETQYF. As DNA, the CDR3 is TGTGCCAGCAGTTTATCAGGGGCGGGAGAGACCCAGTACTTC. The genes are TRBV28 and TRBJ2-5; D possibly corresponds to TRBD1 (6 bases). CDR1 and CDR2 (germline): MDHEN, SYDVKM. This CDR3 has 14 amino acids. Trimming shortened V by 1 base and J by 4 bases, and 10 bases separated the two germline ends.

This clonotype was seen many times. CDR3 loop: CASSSRTGNTEAFF. CDR3 bases: TGTGCCAGCTCATCTAGGACAGGGAACACTGAAGCTTTCTTT. The V and J genes are TRBV18 and TRBJ1-1; 7 nucleotides line up with TRBD1. Trimming at V came to 5 bases and at J to 1 base, leaving 4 bases not matched to a gene. Germline V CDR1 and CDR2: KGHSH, LQKENI. The CDR3 is 14 residues long.